The TCR beta chain described here comes from a study of blood T cell repertoires in COVID-19. Whole-study context: Italy, Spain and the United States were the sources of the convalescent and acute COVID-19 samples.

Original processing notes: Reference gene primer amplification in the assay estimated nucleated cell counts. Sequencing was performed with immunoSEQ multiplex PCR; in TCRdb, only in-frame clones are kept and a portion is missing. The D gene and trimming were derived from the DNA, and the V and J assignments and clone size from that table. The sample has 40,000 or so clones, approximately 70% seen once. Germline CDR1 reads SGDLS; CDR2 reads YYNGEE. The CDR3 is 14 residues long. Trimming removed 0 bases from V and 10 bases from J, with 14 bases in between. The sample comprised peripheral blood. The rearrangement links TRBV9 to TRBJ2-1, with D tentatively TRBD1 (6 bases). The receptor's source is an elderly man with acute or convalescent COVID-19. The CDR3 protein is CASSVETGRGEQFF. The CDR3 nucleotides read TGTGCCAGCAGCGTAGAAACAGGGAGAGGGGAGCAGTTCTTC.